Following are 20 T cell receptor beta chains from one sample sequenced in a study of Ad26.COV2.S vaccination and SARS-CoV-2 variants. Produced via immunoSEQ multiplex PCR; TCRdb's table is partial and in-frame only. The table records some 350,000 clones, around 84% of them present only once. As for treatment: over 15 received Ad26.COV2.S at low or high dose, single or two shots; roughly five received placebo; per-sample allocation not given. Sampling happened 63 days after the first vaccine or placebo injection. The material sequenced was peripheral blood, taken in a trial of Ad26.COV2.S vaccine versus placebo. The receptors were sampled from a person aged 18-65 years who received the Ad26.COV2.S COVID-19 vaccine or a placebo.

This clone was found many times. V is TRBV2 and J is TRBJ2-7; maybe TRBD2 (5 bases). Trimming took 6 bases from V and 6 from J, leaving 27 bases between them. The CDR3 has 17 amino acids. CDR1 and CDR2 from the germline V gene are SNHLY and FYNNEI. The CDR3 region is CASSKLSERQPLGEQYF. CDR3 DNA: TGTGCCAGCAGCAAACTTAGCGAACGCCAACCTTTGGGCGAGCAGTACTTC. Full variable domain (rest looked up from reference TRBV2 and TRBJ2-7): EPEVTQTPSHQVTQMGQEVILRCVPISNHLYFYWYRQILGQKVEFLVSFYNNEISEKSEIFDDQFSVERPDGSNFTLKIRSTKLEDSAMYFCASSKLSERQPLGEQYFGPGTRLTVT.

The chain links TRBV18 to TRBJ2-1; 9 bases align to TRBD1. The CDR3 extends over 14 amino acids. V trimming: 5 bases; J trimming: 4 bases; junction bases outside the gene matches: 3. Germline V lookup: CDR1 KGHSH, CDR2 LQKENI. CDR3 DNA: TGTGCCAGCTCAGCAGACAGGGGGTACAATGAGCAGTTCTTC. Its translation is CASSADRGYNEQFF.

V usage is TRBV13 and J usage is TRBJ2-2; tentative D call: TRBD2 (6 bases). The germline V gene encodes CDR1 PRHDT and CDR2 FYEKMQ (reference sequence). Trimming removed 5 bases at V and 4 bases at J, with 17 bases between. The length of the CDR3 is 16 residues. This CDR3 reads CASSQLGLASTGELFF. The CDR3 DNA is TGTGCCAGCAGCCAACTGGGACTGGCGAGCACCGGGGAGCTGTTTTTT.

The chain uses TRBV7-6 and TRBJ2-3; TRBD2 aligns across 9 bases. CDR1 is SGHVS, CDR2 FNYEAQ, per germline. This CDR3 has 19 residues. With V trimmed by 0 bases and J by 1 base, 11 bases remained unmatched. The CDR3 nucleotides read TGTGCCAGCAGCTTAGCTCTTCTTGGGCGGGGGGGGCGCACAGATACGCAGTATTTT. It yields the protein CASSLALLGRGGRTDTQYF.

The chain employs TRBV28 and TRBJ2-1; D is tentatively TRBD1 or TRBD2 (5 bases each). This CDR3 contains 16 residues. Germline CDR1 is MDHEN and CDR2 is SYDVKM. Trimming cost V 2 bases and J 0 bases, with 11 bases left between them. CDR3: CASSLNWGSSYNEQFF. As DNA, the CDR3 is TGTGCCAGCAGTTTAAATTGGGGGAGCTCCTACAATGAGCAGTTCTTC.

The chain is built from TRBV4-3 and TRBJ2-3, with D unresolved. V lost 4 bases, J lost 4 bases, and 9 bases lay in between. Germline V gives CDR1 LGHNA, CDR2 YSLEER. The CDR3 totals 13 residues. CDR3 loop: CASSPTPADTQYF. The CDR3 region has the DNA TGCGCCAGCAGCCCGACCCCGGCAGATACGCAGTATTTT.

This sequence joins TRBV3-1 (or the pseudogene TRBV3-2) and TRBJ2-3; TRBD1 agrees at 7 bases. Germline assignment: CDR1 LGHDT and CDR2 YNNKEL (reference sequence). Trimming at V came to 1 base and at J to 2 bases, leaving 3 bases not matched to a gene. The CDR3 is made up of 15 amino acids. The CDR3: CASSQVTGPTDTQYF. The CDR3 DNA reads as TGTGCCAGCAGCCAAGTGACAGGGCCCACAGATACGCAGTATTTT.

This chain joins TRBV15 and TRBJ2-4; D not certain. Trimming took off 5 bases at V and 9 bases at J, with 11 bases between the two ends. CDR3 length equals 12 residues. Germline V gene data show CDR1 as LNHNV and CDR2 as YYDKDF (reference sequence). This chain's CDR3 is CATSSNSGIQYF. In DNA form, the CDR3 reads TGTGCCACCAGCTCTAATTCCGGCATTCAGTACTTC.

The rearrangement links TRBV2 to TRBJ1-1; TRBD1 agrees at 8 bases. The germline CDR1 and CDR2 sequences are SNHLY and FYNNEI. This CDR3 is built from 14 residues. J lost 2 bases, V lost 8 bases, and 7 bases had no gene match. Written as DNA, the CDR3 is TGTGCCAGCGGCAGGACAGGGACTAACACTGAAGCTTTCTTT. Amino acid sequence: CASGRTGTNTEAFF.

This chain links TRBV27 with TRBJ2-7; weak D call: TRBD1 (8 bases). This CDR3 comprises 14 residues. The germline V gene has CDR1 MNHEY and CDR2 SMNVEV (reference sequence). Trimming pared 6 bases from V and 7 bases from J, leaving 19 bases between. CDR3 DNA sequence: TGTGCCAGCAGAAAACAGGGGGGGTCTAGGGAGCAGTACTTC. This sequence encodes CASRKQGGSREQYF.

There are a few counts of this clone. This sequence joins TRBV7-2 and TRBJ2-7, with a possible D match to TRBD2 (6 bases). Germline lookup yields CDR1 SGHTA and CDR2 FQGNSA. V was clipped by 2 bases and J by 2 bases, with 16 bases between them. The CDR3 loop spans 16 amino acids. The CDR3 protein is CASSLRGASSPYEQYF. DNA of the CDR3: TGTGCCAGCAGCTTACGCGGGGCCTCCTCCCCCTACGAGCAGTACTTC.

V and J are TRBV18 and TRBJ2-7; D may be TRBD1 (6 bases). Trimming removed 1 base at V and 4 bases at J, with 11 bases between. The length of the CDR3 is 14 residues. Germline assignment: CDR1 KGHSH and CDR2 LQKENI. CDR3 bases: TGTGCCAGCTCACCACAAGGGGGAGAGTACGAGCAGTACTTC. This codes for CASSPQGGEYEQYF.

This clone was seen just once. The chain is built from TRBV3-1 (or the pseudogene TRBV3-2) and TRBJ1-4, with a possible D match to TRBD1 (6 bases). V was shortened by 3 bases and J by 2 bases, with 13 bases between the two germline ends. The CDR3 runs to 16 residues. CDR1 is LGHDT and CDR2 is YNNKEL in the germline V gene (reference sequence). The CDR3 here is CASSQFGGRTNEKLFF. For the CDR3, the DNA is TGTGCCAGCAGCCAGTTTGGGGGGCGGACTAATGAAAAACTGTTTTTT.

The chain links TRBV27 to TRBJ2-7; the match to TRBD2 covers 9 bases. In germline, CDR1 is MNHEY, CDR2 SMNVEV (reference sequence). The CDR3 has 15 residues. Losses at the gene ends were 4 bases for V and 3 bases for J; bases not matched to a gene: 7. CDR3 residues: CASSWASGTHYEQYF. The CDR3 region has the DNA TGTGCCAGCAGTTGGGCTAGCGGGACCCACTACGAGCAGTACTTC.

The chain has TRBV11-3 and TRBJ2-1; the match to TRBD2 covers 11 bases. The length of the CDR3 is 14 residues. Germline-derived CDR1 and CDR2 are SGHNT and YENEEA. V lost 4 bases to trimming and J lost 5 bases; unmatched junction nucleotides: 1. The CDR3: CASSSTSGNNEQFF. The CDR3 bases are TGTGCCAGCAGCTCGACTAGCGGGAACAATGAGCAGTTCTTC.

This rearrangement joins TRBV15 to TRBJ1-3; D gene ambiguous. The CDR3 length is 16 residues. V lost 1 base, J lost 0 bases, and 10 bases lay in between. Germline CDR1 LNHNV, CDR2 YYDKDF (reference sequence). In DNA form, the CDR3 reads TGTGCCACCAGCAGAGGATCGGATAACTCTGGAAACACCATATATTTT. It translates to CATSRGSDNSGNTIYF.

CDR3 sequence: CASSPTVSSYNEQFF. CDR3 nucleotides: TGTGCCAGCAGTCCGACAGTTAGCTCCTACAATGAGCAGTTCTTC. The chain links TRBV6-2 or TRBV6-3 to TRBJ2-1, with a tentative D call TRBD1 (5 bases). Germline V lookup: CDR1 MNHEY, CDR2 SVGEGT. V was shortened by 5 bases and J by 0 bases, with 11 bases between the two germline ends. CDR3 size: 15 residues.

This clone was counted once. This chain uses TRBV19 with TRBJ2-7; D possibly corresponds to TRBD1 (5 bases). CDR1 and CDR2 (germline): LNHDA, SQIVND (reference sequence). V lost 1 base, J lost 6 bases, and 10 bases lay in between. This CDR3 has 13 amino acids. CDR3 sequence (DNA): TGTGCCAGTAGTATAGGGGCAGGGCTCGAGCAGTACTTC. Translated: CASSIGAGLEQYF.

This clone was counted between two and nine times. This rearrangement joins TRBV5-4 to TRBJ2-2; no reliable D call. Germline values: CDR1 SGHNT, CDR2 YYREEE (reference sequence). Trimming left V 0 bases short and J 1 base short, with 13 bases between. There are 17 residues in the CDR3. The CDR3 DNA follows: TGTGCCAGCAGCTTGGCTGCTAGAACTAAGAACACCGGGGAGCTGTTTTTT. Translation: CASSLAARTKNTGELFF.

The V call is TRBV9, the J call TRBJ1-2; D not certain. The CDR3 spans 14 residues. CDR1 is SGDLS and CDR2 is YYNGEE in the germline V gene. The V and J ends lost 0 bases and 6 bases respectively, with 12 bases between them. Here the CDR3 reads CASSVALTRDGYTF. DNA for the CDR3: TGTGCCAGCAGCGTAGCTCTTACGAGGGATGGCTACACCTTC. Full variable domain (rest looked up from reference TRBV9 and TRBJ1-2): DSGVTQTPKHLITATGQRVTLRCSPRSGDLSVYWYQQSLDQGLQFLIQYYNGEERAKGNILERFSAQQFPDLHSELNLSSLELGDSALYFCASSVALTRDGYTFGSGTRLTVV.